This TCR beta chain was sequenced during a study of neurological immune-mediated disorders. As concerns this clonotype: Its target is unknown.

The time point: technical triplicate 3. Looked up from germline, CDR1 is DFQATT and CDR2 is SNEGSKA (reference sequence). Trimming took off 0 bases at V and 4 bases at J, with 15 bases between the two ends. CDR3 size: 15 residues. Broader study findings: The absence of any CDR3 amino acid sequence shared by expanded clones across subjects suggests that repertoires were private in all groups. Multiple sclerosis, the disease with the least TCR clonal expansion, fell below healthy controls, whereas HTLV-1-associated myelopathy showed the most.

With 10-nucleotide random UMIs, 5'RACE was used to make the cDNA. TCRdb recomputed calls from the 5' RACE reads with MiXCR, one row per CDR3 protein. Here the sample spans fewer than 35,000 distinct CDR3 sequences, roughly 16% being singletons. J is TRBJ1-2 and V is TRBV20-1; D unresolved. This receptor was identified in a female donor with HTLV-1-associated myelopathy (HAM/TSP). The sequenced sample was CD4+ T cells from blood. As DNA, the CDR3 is TGCAGTGCTAGAGATAGGGTGGAAGTCGGCTATGGCTACACCTTC. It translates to CSARDRVEVGYGYTF.